This TCR beta chain is from a study of T cells in Graves' hyperthyroidism and ophthalmopathy. The overall study: At the time of initial diagnosis and before any treatment, peripheral blood was collected. Findings of the study overall: The model's output predicted ophthalmopathy at a median of about 5.9 months prior to onset.

Graves' hyperthyroidism was deemed stable given no ophthalmopathy progression within 18 months. Uncontrolled infections, other autoimmune diseases, pregnancy or lactation led to exclusion of patients. Authors of the study amplified TCR beta CDR3 regions from RNA transcripts. During a first-round RT-PCR of the TCR CDR3, the HTBI primer set was used. TCRdb redid the calling of the multiplex PCR reads with MiXCR, one entry per CDR3 protein. The top ten clones hold 15% to 20% of a sample with about 500,000 distinct CDR3 sequences, approximately 15% of them seen once. The CDR3 runs to 14 residues. Germline V gene data show CDR1 as MNHNS and CDR2 as SASEGT. V was pared by 6 bases and J by 10 bases, with 18 bases between. This clonotype was recorded a few times. The antigen remains undetermined.

Sequenced sample: blood. This sequence joins TRBV6-1 and TRBJ1-4; D is uncertain. The TCR sequence derives from a woman aged 18 to 35 with Graves' hyperthyroidism. The DNA of the CDR3 is TGTGCCAGCAGCCAAGTTACAGCTGGCGGAAAACTGTTTTTT. It encodes CASSQVTAGGKLFF.